The 21 T cell receptor beta chains presented below share a single source sample, sequenced in a study of cytomegalovirus exposure and HLA in healthy donors. The study ran its PCR with 60 Vbeta and 13 Jbeta primers. Only in-frame clones appear in the TCRdb table, and some are missing; sequencing was by immunoSEQ multiplex PCR. The sample carries roughly 67,000 clones, about 77% recorded once. The specimen sequenced was PBMCs. Source of these receptors: a man aged 35 to 55 in good health and CMV-seronegative.

The CDR3 here is CASSLTSKGRQGSYNEQFF. The CDR3 nucleotides read TGCGCCAGCAGCCTCACCTCCAAGGGGAGACAGGGGTCCTACAATGAGCAGTTCTTC. The V gene is TRBV4-1, the J gene TRBJ2-1, with 8 bases fitting TRBD1. The CDR3 runs to 19 residues. Looked up from germline, CDR1 is MGHRA and CDR2 is YSYEKL. Trimming removed 4 bases from V and 1 base from J; junction bases left unmatched: 15.

This chain uses TRBV5-1 with TRBJ2-4, with D possibly being TRBD1 (6 bases). The CDR3 is 17 amino acids. CDR1 is SGHRS and CDR2 is YFSETQ in the germline V gene. V dropped 4 bases and J dropped 3 bases, with 20 bases sitting between them. CDR3 in amino acids: CASSPMLLQGFKNIQYF. Here the CDR3 DNA reads TGCGCCAGCAGCCCTATGCTCTTACAGGGATTCAAAAACATTCAGTACTTC.

Only one count was recorded for this clone. V is TRBV5-6 and J is TRBJ2-7, with 11 bases identical to TRBD2. Germline-derived CDR1 and CDR2 are SGHDT and YYEEEE. This CDR3 spans 16 amino acids. The V segment lost 0 bases and the J segment 5 bases; nucleotides outside the gene matches: 7. As DNA, the CDR3 is TGTGCCAGCAGCTTGGAGCGGTTACTAGCGGGAGACGAGCAGTACTTC. Translation: CASSLERLLAGDEQYF.

The rearrangement links TRBV7-9 to TRBJ1-3; D is unresolved. The V gene lost 1 base and the J gene lost 0 bases, with 10 bases spanning the gap. Germline V gene sequence: CDR1 SEHNR, CDR2 FQNEAQ (reference sequence). The CDR3 consists of 16 residues. The CDR3 sequence: CASSLGRGASGNTIYF. The CDR3 bases are TGTGCCAGCAGCTTAGGTAGAGGAGCCTCTGGAAACACCATATATTTT.

The table lists this clone with a few counts. The chain combines TRBV2 with TRBJ1-6; TRBD1 matches at 7 bases. V lost 8 bases to trimming and J lost 9 bases; unmatched junction nucleotides: 7. The CDR3 consists of 13 residues. Germline V gene sequence: CDR1 SNHLY, CDR2 FYNNEI. This chain's CDR3 is CASGRDSGSPLHF. The CDR3, as DNA: TGTGCCAGCGGGCGGGACAGTGGTTCACCCCTCCACTTT.

This chain uses TRBV14 with TRBJ2-7, with D possibly TRBD2 on 6 matching bases. The CDR3 covers 15 residues. Germline CDR1 and CDR2: SGHDN and FVKESK. The V and J ends lost 4 bases and 3 bases respectively, with 16 bases between them. CDR3 DNA sequence: TGTGCCAGCAGCCCGGCGGGACGCCCCGGCTACGAGCAGTACTTC. The encoded protein is CASSPAGRPGYEQYF. Combining the CDR3 with reference TRBV14 and TRBJ2-7 gives the whole variable domain EAGVTQFPSHSVIEKGQTVTLRCDPISGHDNLYWYRRVMGKEIKFLLHFVKESKQDESGMPNNRFLAERTGGTYSTLKVQPAELEDSGVYFCASSPAGRPGYEQYFGPGTRLTVT.

The V call is TRBV19, the J call TRBJ2-7; TRBD1 matches 9 bases. Germline CDR1 and CDR2: LNHDA and SQIVND (reference sequence). CDR3 length: 15 residues. V lost 5 bases, J lost 9 bases, and 14 bases stayed unmatched. Written as DNA, the CDR3 is TGTGCCAGTAGTGTGCCGGGACAGGGCCTGTCGGGGCAGTACTTC. Protein sequence: CASSVPGQGLSGQYF.

The chain links TRBV4-2 to TRBJ2-5; TRBD2 matches 7 bases. This CDR3 has 19 residues. Germline CDR1 is LGHNA and CDR2 is YNFKEQ. V was clipped by 1 base and J by 5 bases; unmatched bases: 19. The CDR3 nucleotides read TGTGCCAGCAGCCAAGCCCCCTCGGTAGCTAGCGGCATAGGGGAGACCCAGTACTTC. Translating gives CASSQAPSVASGIGETQYF.

The gene calls are TRBV28 and TRBJ2-1; 8 bases agree with TRBD2. From germline, CDR1 is MDHEN and CDR2 SYDVKM. J lost 9 bases, V lost 6 bases, and 1 base had no gene match. The CDR3 is made up of 11 amino acids. CDR3 in DNA: TGTGCCAGCAGCCGGGGGGGTGAGCAGTTCTTC. Protein product: CASSRGGEQFF.

The gene calls are TRBV10-3 and TRBJ1-6, with 7 bases aligning to TRBD1. CDR3 length: 14 residues. CDR1 and CDR2 (germline): ENHRY, SYGVKD. The J segment lost 7 bases and the V segment lost 7 bases, leaving 7 bases of the junction unmatched. CDR3 amino acids: CAIKRGLGNSPLHF. In nucleotides, the CDR3 is TGTGCCATCAAGAGGGGGCTAGGGAATTCACCCCTCCACTTT.

The rearrangement links TRBV5-4 to TRBJ1-2; D perhaps matches TRBD1 (6 bases). There are 14 residues in the CDR3. V was trimmed by 4 bases and J by 0 bases, leaving 10 bases between them. Germline V gene lookup returns CDR1 SGHNT and CDR2 YYREEE (reference sequence). In nucleotides, the CDR3 is TGTGCCAGCAGCCACCGGACAGCTAACTATGGCTACACCTTC. It yields the protein CASSHRTANYGYTF.

There are a few counts of this clone. The V gene is TRBV7-3, the J gene TRBJ2-2; a weak D match, TRBD1 (6 bases). This CDR3 region has 12 residues. V lost 8 bases and J lost 6, with 10 bases in between. Looked up from germline, CDR1 is SGHTA and CDR2 is FQGTGA. CDR3 sequence: CASGAGAGELFF. The CDR3 nucleotides are TGTGCCAGCGGGGCAGGGGCCGGGGAGCTGTTTTTT.

This clone was seen a handful of times. The chain is built from TRBV6-5 and TRBJ1-2, with 8 bases lining up with TRBD1. Germline assignment: CDR1 MNHEY and CDR2 SVGAGI. Trimming removed 4 bases from V and 4 bases from J; junction bases left unmatched: 11. The CDR3 length is 16 residues. CDR3 DNA: TGTGCCAGCAGTTTATTGACAGGGGCAAACCTCTATGGCTACACCTTC. Its protein product is CASSLLTGANLYGYTF.

The V and J genes are TRBV6-5 and TRBJ2-5; D remains ambiguous. V lost 4 bases, J lost 5 bases, and 17 bases lay in between. The CDR3 loop spans 15 amino acids. The germline V gene encodes CDR1 MNHEY and CDR2 SVGAGI. DNA for the CDR3: TGTGCCAGCAGTTCGAGATACAGATCTGGGGAGACCCAGTACTTC. Its translation: CASSSRYRSGETQYF.

The chain has TRBV19 and TRBJ1-5, with D possibly TRBD1 on 6 matching bases. Germline loops: CDR1 LNHDA, CDR2 SQIVND (reference sequence). CDR3 length: 15 amino acids. Deletions cut 7 bases from V and 6 bases from J, with 19 bases between. The CDR3 coding sequence is TGTGCCAGTAACCATACAGGGTCCCAAACTCAGCCCCAGCATTTT. Its protein product is CASNHTGSQTQPQHF.

This clone appeared a few times. The chain employs TRBV10-3 and TRBJ2-2; 14 bases are a match to TRBD2. CDR1 ENHRY and CDR2 SYGVKD come from the germline V gene. This CDR3 has 15 amino acids. J was trimmed by 2 bases and V by 10 bases; bases with no gene match: 3. CDR3 sequence: CATGTSGRNTGELFF. CDR3 coding DNA: TGTGCCACAGGGACTAGCGGGAGAAACACCGGGGAGCTGTTTTTT.

This clone was recorded a few times. The chain links TRBV6-1 to TRBJ2-2, with 7 bases identical to TRBD1. V lost 5 bases to trimming and J lost 3 bases; unmatched junction nucleotides: 3. CDR3 length: 14 residues. The germline CDR1 and CDR2 sequences are MNHNS and SASEGT. CDR3 protein: CASSLGTDTGELFF. DNA of the CDR3: TGTGCCAGCAGTCTAGGGACAGACACCGGGGAGCTGTTTTTT.

This chain joins TRBV7-8 and TRBJ1-5; no clear D gene. This CDR3 has 13 residues. Germline V gene data show CDR1 as SGHVS and CDR2 as FQNEAQ. Trimming took off 5 bases at V and 6 bases at J, with 11 bases between the two ends. This CDR3 reads CASSPEMIQPQHF. CDR3 coding DNA: TGTGCCAGCAGCCCGGAGATGATTCAGCCCCAGCATTTT.

V is TRBV7-7 and J is TRBJ2-1; no reliable D call. V was clipped by 1 base and J by 10 bases, with 14 bases between them. CDR3 length equals 14 residues. Germline V gene lookup returns CDR1 SSHAT and CDR2 FNYEAQ (reference sequence). The CDR3 loop reads CASSLEASSAEQFF. The CDR3, as DNA: TGTGCCAGCAGCTTAGAGGCTAGTTCGGCCGAGCAGTTCTTC.

The J gene is TRBJ2-7, the V gene TRBV7-6, with 9 bases identical to TRBD2. The V gene end was trimmed by 4 bases and the J gene end by 0 bases; junction bases not matched to a gene: 13. The germline V gene has CDR1 SGHVS and CDR2 FNYEAQ. CDR3 length: 18 residues. The CDR3 coding sequence is TGTGCCAGCAGCTCTTTTAGCCCCACTAGCGGGTTCTCCTACGAGCAGTACTTC. Translating it yields CASSSFSPTSGFSYEQYF.

This sequence joins TRBV19 and TRBJ1-4, with a tentative D call TRBD1 (6 bases). The germline gives CDR1 LNHDA, CDR2 SQIVND (reference sequence). The ends were cut back, 5 bases at V and 6 bases at J, with 16 bases in the middle. The CDR3 consists of 15 residues. CDR3 sequence reads: CASSPYRKGDEKLFF. CDR3 coding DNA: TGTGCCAGTAGTCCGTATCGGAAGGGGGATGAAAAACTGTTTTTT.